The rows below give T cell receptor beta chains drawn from one sample of a study of cytomegalovirus exposure and HLA in healthy donors. Profiling relied on immunoSEQ multiplex PCR, and the TCRdb table lists in-frame clones only, not all of them. The data show some 140,000 clones, about 75% seen once. The sample was PBMCs. These receptors all stem from a woman aged 40 to 50 in good health and CMV-seronegative. CDR3s include the opening cysteine and the closing phenylalanine or tryptophan. A D gene is named only where the DNA matches it firmly. Only some rows state a clone size, as once, few, many or a class for expanded clones.

d_gene,j_gene,v_gene,abundance,CDR3nt,CDR3aa
NA,TRBJ2-5,TRBV9,NA,TGTGCCAGCACCTCTTCAAGCACGTCAGAGACCCAGTACTTC,CASTSSSTSETQYF
TRBD1,TRBJ1-2,TRBV19,NA,TGTGCCAGTAGTATAGGGACAGGGGGCATTGATGGCTACACCTTC,CASSIGTGGIDGYTF
TRBD1,TRBJ1-3,TRBV5-1,NA,TGCGCCAGCAGCTTGGAGACAGGGGGAAACACCATATATTTT,CASSLETGGNTIYF
NA,TRBJ1-5,TRBV28,NA,TGTGCCAGCAGTTTATTCGCGACGGCCCGGGATCAGCCCCAGCATTTT,CASSLFATARDQPQHF
NA,TRBJ2-3,TRBV4-2,NA,TGTGCCAGCAGCCAGCTCAGGGGTTCAGATACGCAGTATTTT,CASSQLRGSDTQYF
TRBD2,TRBJ2-1,TRBV5-4,once,TGTGCCAGCAGCCTGACTAGCGGGGGGGCCGGAGAGCAGTTCTTC,CASSLTSGGAGEQFF
NA,TRBJ2-5,TRBV28,NA,TGTGCCAGCAGACCACGGGACTGGCAGAAAGAGACCCAGTACTTC,CASRPRDWQKETQYF
NA,TRBJ1-2,TRBV7-9,NA,TGTGCCAGCAGCGTAGGGACATCGAGCTACACCTTC,CASSVGTSSYTF
NA,TRBJ2-6,TRBV6-1,NA,TGTGCCAGCAGTGAAGGCGGGGAAGGGCGGAAATACTCTGGGGCCAACGTCCTGACTTTC,CASSEGGEGRKYSGANVLTF
TRBD1,TRBJ1-1,TRBV2,NA,TGTGCCAGCAGCGAACAGGGGTGGGACACTGAAGCTTTCTTT,CASSEQGWDTEAFF
NA,TRBJ1-1,TRBV5-1,NA,TGCGCCAGCAGCCCACAGACAGTCCGGGAAGCTTTCTTT,CASSPQTVREAFF
NA,TRBJ1-1,TRBV19,NA,TGTGCCAGTCAGGGAAGGACTGAAGCTTTCTTT,CASQGRTEAFF
NA,TRBJ1-1,TRBV7-2,NA,TGTGCCAGCAGCCCCCATACTAGCGCCTCAAACACTGAAGCTTTCTTT,CASSPHTSASNTEAFF
TRBD1,TRBJ2-6,TRBV14,NA,TGTGCCAGCAGACAAGATCCGGACAGGTCGTCGGGGGCCAACGTCCTGACTTTC,CASRQDPDRSSGANVLTF
NA,TRBJ2-2,TRBV9,NA,TGTGCCAGCAGCGTATCTAGGAGGAACACCGGGGAGCTGTTTTTT,CASSVSRRNTGELFF
NA,TRBJ1-1,TRBV19,once,TGTGCCAGTGCCCGGGAGGGGTGGAACACTGAAGCTTTCTTT,CASAREGWNTEAFF
NA,TRBJ2-7,TRBV6-5,NA,TGTGCCAGCAGCAGAGGCTACGAGCAGTACTTC,CASSRGYEQYF
NA,TRBJ1-1,TRBV6-5,NA,TGTGCCACGATAAGGGGTTCCCCTATGAACACTGAAGCTTTCTTT,CATIRGSPMNTEAFF